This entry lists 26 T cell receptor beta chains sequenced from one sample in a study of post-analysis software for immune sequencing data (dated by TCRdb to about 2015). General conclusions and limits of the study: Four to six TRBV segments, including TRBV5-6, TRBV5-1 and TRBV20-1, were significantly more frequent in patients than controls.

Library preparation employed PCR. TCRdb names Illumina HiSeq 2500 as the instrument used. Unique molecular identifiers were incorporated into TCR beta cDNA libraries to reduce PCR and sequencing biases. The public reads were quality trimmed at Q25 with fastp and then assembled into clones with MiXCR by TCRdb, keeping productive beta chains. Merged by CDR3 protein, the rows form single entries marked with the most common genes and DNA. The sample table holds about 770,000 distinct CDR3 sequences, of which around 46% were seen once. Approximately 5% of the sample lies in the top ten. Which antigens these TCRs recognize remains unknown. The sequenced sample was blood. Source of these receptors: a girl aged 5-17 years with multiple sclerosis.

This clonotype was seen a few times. CDR3 in amino acids: CASSWGGNTEAFF. Written as DNA, the CDR3 is TGTGCCAGCAGTTGGGGTGGAAACACTGAAGCTTTCTTT. The rearrangement links TRBV12-3 or TRBV12-4 to TRBJ1-1; D not resolved. This CDR3 is 13 amino acids long. Trimming removed 4 bases at V and 2 bases at J, with 8 bases between.

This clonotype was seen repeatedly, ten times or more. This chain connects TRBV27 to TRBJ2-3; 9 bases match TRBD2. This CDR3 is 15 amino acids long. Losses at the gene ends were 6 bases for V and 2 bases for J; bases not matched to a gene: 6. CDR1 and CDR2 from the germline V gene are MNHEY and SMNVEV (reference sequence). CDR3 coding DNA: TGTGCCAGCAGAATAGCGGGAGAAACCACAGATACGCAGTATTTT. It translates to CASRIAGETTDTQYF.

The CDR3 loop is CASSLYPPDEQYF. The CDR3 DNA sequence: TGTGCCAGCAGTTTATATCCCCCGGACGAGCAGTACTTC. The chain carries TRBV12-3 or TRBV12-4 and TRBJ2-4; the D is unclear. Matching the DNA end better, TRBJ2-7 makes the J call doubtful. The CDR3 sequence is 13 residues long.

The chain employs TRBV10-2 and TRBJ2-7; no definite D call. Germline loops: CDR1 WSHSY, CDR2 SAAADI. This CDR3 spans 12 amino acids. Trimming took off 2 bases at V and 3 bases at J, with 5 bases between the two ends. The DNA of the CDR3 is TGCGCCAGCAGTGAGGGAGTCTACGAGCAGTACTTC. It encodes CASSEGVYEQYF.

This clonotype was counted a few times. Written as DNA, the CDR3 is TGTGCCAGCAGCACATCAGGGGTAGAGACCCAGTACTTC. Translating gives CASSTSGVETQYF. The rearrangement links TRBV7-2 to TRBJ2-5, with D tentatively TRBD1 (6 bases). Germline values: CDR1 SGHTA, CDR2 FQGNSA. V lost 5 bases and J lost 4, with 11 bases in between. This CDR3 contains 13 residues.

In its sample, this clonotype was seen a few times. The CDR3 protein is CSAPTGGLVEQYF. The CDR3 bases are TGCAGTGCCCCGACGGGAGGGCTCGTCGAGCAGTACTTC. V is TRBV20-1 and J is TRBJ2-4; 8 nucleotides match TRBD2. The DNA end is a closer match to TRBJ2-7, so the J assignment may be wrong. Germline V lookup: CDR1 DFQATT, CDR2 SNEGSKA (reference sequence). The CDR3 is 13 residues long.

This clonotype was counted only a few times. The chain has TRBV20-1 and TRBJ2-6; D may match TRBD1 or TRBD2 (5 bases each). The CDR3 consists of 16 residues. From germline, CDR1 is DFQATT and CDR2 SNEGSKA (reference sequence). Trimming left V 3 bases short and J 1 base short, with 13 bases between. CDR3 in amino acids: CSASRDGGSGANVLTF. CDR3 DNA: TGCAGTGCTAGCCGGGACGGCGGATCTGGGGCCAACGTCCTGACTTTC.

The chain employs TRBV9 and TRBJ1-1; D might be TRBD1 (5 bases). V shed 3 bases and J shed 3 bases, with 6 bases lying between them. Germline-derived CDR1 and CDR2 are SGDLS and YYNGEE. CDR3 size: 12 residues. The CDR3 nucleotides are TGTGCCAGCAGCGGGGGGGACACTGAAGCTTTCTTT. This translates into CASSGGDTEAFF.

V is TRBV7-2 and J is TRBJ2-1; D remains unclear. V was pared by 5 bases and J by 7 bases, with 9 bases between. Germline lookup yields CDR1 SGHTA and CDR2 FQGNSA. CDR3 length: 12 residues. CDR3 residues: CASSKTQNEQFF. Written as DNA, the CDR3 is TGTGCCAGCAGCAAAACACAAAATGAGCAGTTCTTC.

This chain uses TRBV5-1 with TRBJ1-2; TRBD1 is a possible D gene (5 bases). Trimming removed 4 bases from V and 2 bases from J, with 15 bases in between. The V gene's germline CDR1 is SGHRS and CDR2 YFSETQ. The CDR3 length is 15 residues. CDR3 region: CASSRSRDSNYGYTF. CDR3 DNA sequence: TGCGCCAGCAGCCGGTCCAGGGACTCGAACTATGGCTACACCTTC.

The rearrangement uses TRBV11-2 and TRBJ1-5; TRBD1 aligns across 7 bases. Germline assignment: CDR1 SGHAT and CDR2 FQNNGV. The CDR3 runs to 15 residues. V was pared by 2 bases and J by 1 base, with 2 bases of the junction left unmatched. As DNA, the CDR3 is TGTGCCAGCAGCTTACAGGGGGGGAGCAATCAGCCCCAGCATTTT. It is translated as CASSLQGGSNQPQHF.

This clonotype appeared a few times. CDR3 sequence: CASSRRSAAGGDYGYTF. In DNA form, the CDR3 reads TGTGCCAGCAGCCGAAGATCCGCAGCAGGGGGCGACTATGGCTACACCTTC. The chain has TRBV13 and TRBJ1-2, with TRBD1 identical over 8 bases. Germline trimming cut 5 bases from V and 3 bases from J; bases unmatched to any gene: 14. The CDR3 loop spans 17 amino acids. CDR1 and CDR2 from the germline V gene are PRHDT and FYEKMQ (reference sequence). The entire variable domain, with the rest obtained from reference TRBV13 and TRBJ1-2, is as follows: AAGVIQSPRHLIKEKRETATLKCYPIPRHDTVYWYQQGPGQDPQFLISFYEKMQSDKGSIPDRFSAQQFSDYHSELNMSSLELGDSALYFCASSRRSAAGGDYGYTFGSGTRLTVV.

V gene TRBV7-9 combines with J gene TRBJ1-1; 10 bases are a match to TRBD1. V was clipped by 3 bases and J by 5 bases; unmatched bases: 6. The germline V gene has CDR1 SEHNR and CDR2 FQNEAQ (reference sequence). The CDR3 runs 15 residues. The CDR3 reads CASSFTDRGPTEAFF. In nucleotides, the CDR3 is TGTGCCAGCAGCTTCACAGACAGGGGGCCGACTGAAGCTTTCTTT.

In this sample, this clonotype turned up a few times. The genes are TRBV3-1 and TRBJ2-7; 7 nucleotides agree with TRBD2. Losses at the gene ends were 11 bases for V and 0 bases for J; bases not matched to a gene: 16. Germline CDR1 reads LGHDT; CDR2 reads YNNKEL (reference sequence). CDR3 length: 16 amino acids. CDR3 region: CAFLRKMGGSSYEQYF. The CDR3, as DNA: TGTGCCTTCCTACGTAAAATGGGCGGGAGCTCCTACGAGCAGTACTTC.

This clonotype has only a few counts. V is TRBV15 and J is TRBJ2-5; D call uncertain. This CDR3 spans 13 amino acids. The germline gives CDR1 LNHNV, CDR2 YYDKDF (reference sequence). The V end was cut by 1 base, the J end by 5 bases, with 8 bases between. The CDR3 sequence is CATSRGSGETQYF. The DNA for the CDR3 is TGTGCCACCAGCAGAGGTAGTGGGGAGACCCAGTACTTC. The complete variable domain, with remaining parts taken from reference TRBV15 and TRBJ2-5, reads DAMVIQNPRYQVTQFGKPVTLSCSQTLNHNVMYWYQQKSSQAPKLLFHYYDKDFNNEADTPDNFQSRRPNTSFCFLDIRSPGLGDTAMYLCATSRGSGETQYFGPGTRLLVL.

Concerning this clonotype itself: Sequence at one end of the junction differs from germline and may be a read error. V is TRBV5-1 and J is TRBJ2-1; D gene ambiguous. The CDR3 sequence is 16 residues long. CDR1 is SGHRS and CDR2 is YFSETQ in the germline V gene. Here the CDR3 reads CTSSQAPRVSYNEQFF. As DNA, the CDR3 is TGCACCAGCAGCCAAGCGCCGAGAGTATCCTACAATGAGCAGTTCTTC.

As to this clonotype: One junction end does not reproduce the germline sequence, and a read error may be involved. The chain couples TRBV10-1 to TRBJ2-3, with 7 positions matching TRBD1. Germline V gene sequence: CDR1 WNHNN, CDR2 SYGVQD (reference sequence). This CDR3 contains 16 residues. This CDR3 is CAGSPRQGNAKDTQYF. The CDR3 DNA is TGCGCCGGCAGCCCCCGACAGGGTAATGCCAAAGATACGCAGTATTTT.

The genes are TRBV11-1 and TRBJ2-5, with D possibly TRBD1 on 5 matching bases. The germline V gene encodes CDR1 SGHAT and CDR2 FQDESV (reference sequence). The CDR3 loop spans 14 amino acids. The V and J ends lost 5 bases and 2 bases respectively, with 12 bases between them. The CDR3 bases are TGTGCCAGCAGCGCCAACAGGCGTCAAGAGACCCAGTACTTC. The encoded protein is CASSANRRQETQYF.

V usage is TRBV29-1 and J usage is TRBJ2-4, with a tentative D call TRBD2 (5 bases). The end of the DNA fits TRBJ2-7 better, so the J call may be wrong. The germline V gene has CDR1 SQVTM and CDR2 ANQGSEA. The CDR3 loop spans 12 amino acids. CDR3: CSVEARDYEQYF. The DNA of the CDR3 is TGCAGCGTTGAGGCCCGGGACTACGAGCAGTACTTC.

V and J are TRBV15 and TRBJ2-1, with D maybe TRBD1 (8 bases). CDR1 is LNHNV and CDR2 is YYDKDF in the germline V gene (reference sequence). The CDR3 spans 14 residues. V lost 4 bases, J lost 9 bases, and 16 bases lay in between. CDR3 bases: TGTGCCACCAGCACAGACAGGGGAGGGGGTGAGCAGTTCTTC. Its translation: CATSTDRGGGEQFF.

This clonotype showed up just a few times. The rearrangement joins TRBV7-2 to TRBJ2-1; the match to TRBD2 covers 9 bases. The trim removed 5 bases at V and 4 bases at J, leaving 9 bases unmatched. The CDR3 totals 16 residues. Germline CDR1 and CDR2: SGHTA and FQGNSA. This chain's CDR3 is CASSPARTSAYNEQFF. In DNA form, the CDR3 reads TGTGCCAGCAGCCCAGCCCGGACTAGCGCTTACAATGAGCAGTTCTTC.

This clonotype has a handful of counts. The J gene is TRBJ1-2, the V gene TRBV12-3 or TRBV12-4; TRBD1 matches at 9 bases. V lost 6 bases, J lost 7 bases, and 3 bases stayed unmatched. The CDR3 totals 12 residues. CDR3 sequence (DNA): TGTGCCAGCAGCTACAGGGGGCTTGGCTACACCTTC. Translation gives CASSYRGLGYTF.

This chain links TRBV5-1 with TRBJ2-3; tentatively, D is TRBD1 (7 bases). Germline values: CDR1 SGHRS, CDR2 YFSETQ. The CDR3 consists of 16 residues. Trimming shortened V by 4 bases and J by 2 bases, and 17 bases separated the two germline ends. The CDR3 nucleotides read TGCGCCAGCAGCCCGGAGGGACAGATGGACACAGATACGCAGTATTTT. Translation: CASSPEGQMDTDTQYF.

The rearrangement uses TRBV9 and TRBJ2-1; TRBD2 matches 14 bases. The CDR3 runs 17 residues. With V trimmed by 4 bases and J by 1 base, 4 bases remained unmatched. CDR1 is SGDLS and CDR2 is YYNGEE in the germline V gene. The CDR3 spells CASSTGLAGGSYNEQFF. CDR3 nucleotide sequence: TGTGCCAGCAGCACAGGACTAGCGGGAGGTTCCTACAATGAGCAGTTCTTC. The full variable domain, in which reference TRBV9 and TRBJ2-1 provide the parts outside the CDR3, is DSGVTQTPKHLITATGQRVTLRCSPRSGDLSVYWYQQSLDQGLQFLIQYYNGEERAKGNILERFSAQQFPDLHSELNLSSLELGDSALYFCASSTGLAGGSYNEQFFGPGTRLTVL.

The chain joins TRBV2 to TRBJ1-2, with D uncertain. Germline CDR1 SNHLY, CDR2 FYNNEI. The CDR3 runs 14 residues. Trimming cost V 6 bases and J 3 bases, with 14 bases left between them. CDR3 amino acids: CASSPGGGDYGYTF. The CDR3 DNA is TGTGCCAGCAGCCCGGGAGGTGGTGACTATGGCTACACCTTC.

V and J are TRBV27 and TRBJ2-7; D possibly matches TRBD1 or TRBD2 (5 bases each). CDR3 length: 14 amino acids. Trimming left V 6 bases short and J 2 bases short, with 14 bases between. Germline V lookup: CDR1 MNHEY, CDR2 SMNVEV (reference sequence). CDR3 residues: CASRPFMGPYEQYF. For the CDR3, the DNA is TGTGCCAGCAGACCTTTTATGGGACCCTACGAGCAGTACTTC.